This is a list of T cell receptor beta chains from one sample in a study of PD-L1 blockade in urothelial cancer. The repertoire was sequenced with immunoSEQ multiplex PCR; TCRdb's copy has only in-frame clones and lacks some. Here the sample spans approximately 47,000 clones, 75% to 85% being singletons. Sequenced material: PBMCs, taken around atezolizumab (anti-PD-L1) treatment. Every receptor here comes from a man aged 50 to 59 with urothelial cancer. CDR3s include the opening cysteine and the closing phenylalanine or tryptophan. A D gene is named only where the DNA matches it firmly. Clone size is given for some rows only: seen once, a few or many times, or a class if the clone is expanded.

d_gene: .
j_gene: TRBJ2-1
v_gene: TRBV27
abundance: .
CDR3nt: TGTGCCAGCAGTTTCCGATCACAGGGAGAGCAGTTCTTC
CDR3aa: CASSFRSQGEQFF

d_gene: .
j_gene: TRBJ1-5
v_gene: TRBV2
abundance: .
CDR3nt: TGTGCCAGCAGTGGTGGGGGGAGTCAGCCCCAGCATTTT
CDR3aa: CASSGGGSQPQHF

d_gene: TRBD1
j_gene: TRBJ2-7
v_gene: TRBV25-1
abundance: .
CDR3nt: TGTGCCAGCAGTGAATTCGGGACAGGGAGGGACGAGCAGTACTTC
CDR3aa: CASSEFGTGRDEQYF

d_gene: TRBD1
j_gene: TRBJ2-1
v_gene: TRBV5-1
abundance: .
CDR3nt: TGCGCCAGCAGCTCCCGGGACAGGATGAGAGGTGAGCAGTTCTTC
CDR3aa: CASSSRDRMRGEQFF

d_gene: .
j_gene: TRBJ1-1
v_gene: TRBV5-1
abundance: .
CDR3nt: TGCGCCAGCAGCTTGGACGGGACTGGGAACACTGAAGCTTTCTTT
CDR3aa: CASSLDGTGNTEAFF

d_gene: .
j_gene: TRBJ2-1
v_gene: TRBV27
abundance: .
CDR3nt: TGTGCCAGCAGTATAACAGGGAGCAATGAGCAGTTCTTC
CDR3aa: CASSITGSNEQFF

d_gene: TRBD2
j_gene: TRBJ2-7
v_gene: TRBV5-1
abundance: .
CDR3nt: TGCGCCAGCAGCTTGAGCGGGACGGGAGATCTCGAGCAGTACTTC
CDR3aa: CASSLSGTGDLEQYF

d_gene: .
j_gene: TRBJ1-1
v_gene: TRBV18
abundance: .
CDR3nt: TGTGCCAGCTCACCGACGGTCCTTCTAGGGGACACTGAAGCTTTCTTT
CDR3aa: CASSPTVLLGDTEAFF

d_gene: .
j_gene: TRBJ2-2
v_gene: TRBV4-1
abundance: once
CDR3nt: TGCGCCAGCAGCCAGTTACGGGGGGCGGCCGGGGAGCTGTTTTTT
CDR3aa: CASSQLRGAAGELFF

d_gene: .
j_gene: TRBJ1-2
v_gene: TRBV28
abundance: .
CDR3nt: TGTGCCAGCAGTTCGGCGGGACGGACGTACTATGGCTACACCTTC
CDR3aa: CASSSAGRTYYGYTF

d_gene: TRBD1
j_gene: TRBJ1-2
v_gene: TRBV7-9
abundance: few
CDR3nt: TGTGCCAGCAGCTTAGCGGCAGGGGGCGGTGGCTACACCTTC
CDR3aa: CASSLAAGGGGYTF

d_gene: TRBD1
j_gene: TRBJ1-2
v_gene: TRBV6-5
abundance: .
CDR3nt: TGTGCCAGCAGACTGGACAGGGAGTTCTATGGCTACACCTTC
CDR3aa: CASRLDREFYGYTF

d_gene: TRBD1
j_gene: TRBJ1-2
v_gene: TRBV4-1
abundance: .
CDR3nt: TGCGCCAGCAGCCCCGACAGGGACTATGGCTACACCTTC
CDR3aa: CASSPDRDYGYTF

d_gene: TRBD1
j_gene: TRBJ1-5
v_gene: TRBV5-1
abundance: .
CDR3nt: TGCGCCAGCAGCCCAGGACAGGACAATCAGCCCCAGCATTTT
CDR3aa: CASSPGQDNQPQHF

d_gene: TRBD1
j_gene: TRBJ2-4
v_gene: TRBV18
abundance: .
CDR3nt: TGTGCCAGCTCACGGGCGACAGGGGAGAACATTCAGTACTTC
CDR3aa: CASSRATGENIQYF

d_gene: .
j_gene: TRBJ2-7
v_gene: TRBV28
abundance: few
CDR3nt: TGTGCCAGCAGTCACAGGGAAGCCTACGAGCAGTACTTC
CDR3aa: CASSHREAYEQYF

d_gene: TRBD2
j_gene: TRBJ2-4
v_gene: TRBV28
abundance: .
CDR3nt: TGTGCCAGCAGGATAATGGCTAGCGGGGCCAAAAACATTCAGTACTTC
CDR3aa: CASRIMASGAKNIQYF

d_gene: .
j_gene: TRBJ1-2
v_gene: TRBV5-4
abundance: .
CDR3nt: TGTGCCAGCAGCTCTCCTTCCCAAGCCCGGAGGTACACCTTC
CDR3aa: CASSSPSQARRYTF

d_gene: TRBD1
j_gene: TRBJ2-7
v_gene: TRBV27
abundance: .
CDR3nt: TGTGCCAGCAGGTTACAGGGGTCCGGCGAGCAGTACTTC
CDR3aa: CASRLQGSGEQYF

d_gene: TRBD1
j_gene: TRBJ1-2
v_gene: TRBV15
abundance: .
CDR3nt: TGTGCCACCAGCAGAGATCGGTCCAGGGGGTACTATGGCTACACCTTC
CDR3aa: CATSRDRSRGYYGYTF

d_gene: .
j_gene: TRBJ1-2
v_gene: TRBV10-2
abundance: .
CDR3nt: TGCGCCAGCAGTGAGTCTAGACAGATTGCAGCTAACTATGGCTACACCTTC
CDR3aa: CASSESRQIAANYGYTF

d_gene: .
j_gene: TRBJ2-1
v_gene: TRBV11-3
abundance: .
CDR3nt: TGTGCCAGCAGAAGAGGGAATCCTGGGGACAATGAGCAGTTCTTC
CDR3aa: CASRRGNPGDNEQFF

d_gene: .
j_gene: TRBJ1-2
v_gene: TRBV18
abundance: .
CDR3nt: TGTGCCAGCTCACCCGAGGGGCGGGGAGCCGGCTACACCTTC
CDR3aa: CASSPEGRGAGYTF

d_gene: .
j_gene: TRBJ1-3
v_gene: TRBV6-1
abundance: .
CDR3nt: TGTGCCAGCAGGGAGGGGAGCACCATATATTTT
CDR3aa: CASREGSTIYF

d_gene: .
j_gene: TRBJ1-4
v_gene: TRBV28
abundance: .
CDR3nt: TGTGCCAGCAGTCCTCCTAGGACTAATGAAAAACTGTTTTTT
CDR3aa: CASSPPRTNEKLFF

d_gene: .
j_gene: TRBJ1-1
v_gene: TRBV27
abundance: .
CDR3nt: TGTGCCAGCAGTCTTGACAGAAATGGACCCAAGGAAGCTTTCTTT
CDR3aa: CASSLDRNGPKEAFF

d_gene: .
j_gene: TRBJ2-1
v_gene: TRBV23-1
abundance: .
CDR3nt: TGCGCCAGCAGTCAAAAGAAAATAGCAGGGGAAGGGGAGCAGTTCTTC
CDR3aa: CASSQKKIAGEGEQFF

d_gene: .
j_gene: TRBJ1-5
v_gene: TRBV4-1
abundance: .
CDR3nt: TGCGCCAGCAGCCAAGCACGACAGGCGGATCAGCCCCAGCATTTT
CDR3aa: CASSQARQADQPQHF

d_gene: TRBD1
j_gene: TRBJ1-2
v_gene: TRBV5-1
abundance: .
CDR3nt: TGCGCCAGCAGCTTGGGTACAGGGGTTCAGGCTTACACCTTC
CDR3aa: CASSLGTGVQAYTF

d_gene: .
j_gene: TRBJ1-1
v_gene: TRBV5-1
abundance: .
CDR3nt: TGCGCCAGCAGCTTGTCAGCCCGGAGGATGAACACTGAAGCTTTCTTT
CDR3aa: CASSLSARRMNTEAFF

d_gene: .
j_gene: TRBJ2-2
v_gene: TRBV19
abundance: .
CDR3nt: TGTGCCAGTACACGGGGTATGGGGGCCCCCGGGGAGCTGTTTTTT
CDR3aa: CASTRGMGAPGELFF

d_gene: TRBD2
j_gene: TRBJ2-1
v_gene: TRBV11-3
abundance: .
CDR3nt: TGTGCCAGCAGCTTAGACGGCGGGAGTCTAGGTGAGCAGTTCTTC
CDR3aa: CASSLDGGSLGEQFF

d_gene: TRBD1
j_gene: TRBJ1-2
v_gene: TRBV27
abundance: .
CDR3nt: TGTGCCAGCAGTACCCAGGGGGCCAGCTCCTATGGCTACACCTTC
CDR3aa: CASSTQGASSYGYTF

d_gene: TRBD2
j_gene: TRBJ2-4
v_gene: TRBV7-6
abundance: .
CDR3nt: TGTGCCAGCAGCTTGGGGACTAGCGGGAGGGTCTCCAAAAACATTCAGTACTTC
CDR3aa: CASSLGTSGRVSKNIQYF

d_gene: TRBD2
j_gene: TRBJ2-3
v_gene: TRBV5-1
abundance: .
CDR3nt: TGCGCCAGCAGCGTCGGCAGCGGGGGGACAGATACGCAGTATTTT
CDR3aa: CASSVGSGGTDTQYF

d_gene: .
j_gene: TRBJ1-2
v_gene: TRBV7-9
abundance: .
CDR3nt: TGTGCCAGCAGCTTATTGGGGGAGGGCCTCCATGGCTACACCTTC
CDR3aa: CASSLLGEGLHGYTF

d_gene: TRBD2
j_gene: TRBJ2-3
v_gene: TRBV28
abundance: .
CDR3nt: TGTGCCAGCATCCCTGGAACTAGCGGCACAGATACGCAGTATTTT
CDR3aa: CASIPGTSGTDTQYF

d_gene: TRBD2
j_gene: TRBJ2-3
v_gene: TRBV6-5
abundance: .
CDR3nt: TGTGCCAGCACACTAGCGGGGGCGGCAGATACGCAGTATTTT
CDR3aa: CASTLAGAADTQYF

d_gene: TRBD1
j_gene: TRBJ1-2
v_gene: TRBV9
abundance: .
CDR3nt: TGTGCCAGCAGCGCCGCGCCAGGGGGACTGTCGGGCTACACCTTC
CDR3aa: CASSAAPGGLSGYTF

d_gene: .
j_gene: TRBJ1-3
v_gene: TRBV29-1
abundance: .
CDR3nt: TGCAGCGTTGAAGTGCAGGGTTTAGCCTCTGGAAACACCATATATTTT
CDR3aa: CSVEVQGLASGNTIYF

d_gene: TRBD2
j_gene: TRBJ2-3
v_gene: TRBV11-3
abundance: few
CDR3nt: TGTGCCAGCAGCTTTATCCTAGCGGGGGGCACAGATACGCAGTATTTT
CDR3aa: CASSFILAGGTDTQYF

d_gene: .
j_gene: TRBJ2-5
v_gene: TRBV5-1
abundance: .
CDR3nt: TGCGCCAGCAGCTTATTACGGGGAACCCAAGAGACCCAGTACTTC
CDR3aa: CASSLLRGTQETQYF

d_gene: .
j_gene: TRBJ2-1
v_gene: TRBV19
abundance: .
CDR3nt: TGTGCCAGTAGTCTTCTTACTAGGACGGGGTACAATGAGCAGTTCTTC
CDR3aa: CASSLLTRTGYNEQFF

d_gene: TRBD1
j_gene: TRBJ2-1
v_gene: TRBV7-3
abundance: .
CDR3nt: TGTGCCAGCAGCTTAACAGGGGGCGCGGCAAATGAGCAGTTCTTC
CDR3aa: CASSLTGGAANEQFF

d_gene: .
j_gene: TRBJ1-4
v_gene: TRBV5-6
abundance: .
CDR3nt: TGTGCCAGCAGCTACGGGCAGGGGAATGAAAAACTGTTTTTT
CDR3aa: CASSYGQGNEKLFF

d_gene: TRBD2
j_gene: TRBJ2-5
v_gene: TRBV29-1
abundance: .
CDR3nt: TGCAGCGTTGAAGAGACTAGCGGGAGGCAAGAGACCCAGTACTTC
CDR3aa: CSVEETSGRQETQYF

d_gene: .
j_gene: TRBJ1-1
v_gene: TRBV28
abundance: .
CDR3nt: TGTGCCAGCAGTCCGGGGGGGACTGAAGCTTTCTTT
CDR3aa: CASSPGGTEAFF

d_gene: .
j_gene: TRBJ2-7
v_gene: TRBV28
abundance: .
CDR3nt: TGTGCCAGCAGTGCGGACGCCGGGGCCTACGAGCAGTACTTC
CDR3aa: CASSADAGAYEQYF

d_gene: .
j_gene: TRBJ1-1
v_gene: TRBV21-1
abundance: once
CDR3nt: TGTGCCAGCAGCAAAGTTCGGTCTGAAGCTTTCTTT
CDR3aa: CASSKVRSEAFF

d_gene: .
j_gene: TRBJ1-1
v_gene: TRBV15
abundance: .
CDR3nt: TGTGCCACCAGCAGAGATCGGGAGGGGGAGGACACTGAAGCTTTCTTT
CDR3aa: CATSRDREGEDTEAFF

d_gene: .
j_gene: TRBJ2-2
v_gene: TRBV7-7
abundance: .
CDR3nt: TGTGCTAGCAGCCCCAGTAACACCGGGGAGCTGTTTTTT
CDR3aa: CASSPSNTGELFF

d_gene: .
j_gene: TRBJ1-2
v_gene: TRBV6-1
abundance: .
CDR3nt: TGTGCCAGCAGTGGAAGGACGGGGAACTATTTGGGCTACACCTTC
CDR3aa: CASSGRTGNYLGYTF

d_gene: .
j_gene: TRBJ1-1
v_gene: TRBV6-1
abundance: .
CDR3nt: TGTGCCAGCAGTGAGAAGCTGGGGGGGAGCACTGAAGCTTTCTTT
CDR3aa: CASSEKLGGSTEAFF

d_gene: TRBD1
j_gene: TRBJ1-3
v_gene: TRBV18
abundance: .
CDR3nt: TGTGCCAGCTCACGTAGACAGGGCTCTGGAAACACCATATATTTT
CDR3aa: CASSRRQGSGNTIYF

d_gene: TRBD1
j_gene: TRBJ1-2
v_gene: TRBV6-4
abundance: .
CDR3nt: TGTGCCAGCAGCTCGGGACAGAACTATGGCTACACCTTC
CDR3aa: CASSSGQNYGYTF

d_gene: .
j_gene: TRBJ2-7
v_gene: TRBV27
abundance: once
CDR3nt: TGTGCCAGCAGTCCCAAGTCCGGGTTTGGGTACGAGCAGTACTTC
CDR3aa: CASSPKSGFGYEQYF

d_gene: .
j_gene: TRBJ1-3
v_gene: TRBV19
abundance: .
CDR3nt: TGTGCCAGTAGTATGGACGCCGGGACTGGTGCTGGAAACACCATATATTTT
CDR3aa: CASSMDAGTGAGNTIYF

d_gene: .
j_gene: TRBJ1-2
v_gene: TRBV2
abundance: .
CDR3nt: TGTGCCAGCAGCGCCAGGGGCAGGGATTATGGCTACACCTTC
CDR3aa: CASSARGRDYGYTF

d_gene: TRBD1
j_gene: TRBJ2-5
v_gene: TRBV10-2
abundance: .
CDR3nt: TGCGCCAGCAGGGCGGACAGGGGGCGCCGCGAACGAGAGACCCAGTACTTC
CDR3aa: CASRADRGRRERETQYF

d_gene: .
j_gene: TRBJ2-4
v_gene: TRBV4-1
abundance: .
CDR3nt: TGCGCCAGCAGCCAAGAAAGAAGAGGGGGAGGGAACATTCAGTACTTC
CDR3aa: CASSQERRGGGNIQYF